This T cell receptor beta chain was recovered during a study of CD4 T cells in relation to SARS-CoV-2 and coronaviruses. Notes on the study in general: Each donor contributed either pre-pandemic or post-infection samples, not both. Culture-expanded clones reflect memory recall rather than primary priming during culture. In around 60% of donors, memory CD4+ clonotypes crossrecognized SARS-CoV-2 and at least one common cold coronavirus spike.

A remark on this clone: The antigen remains undetermined.

The method was immunoSEQ multiplex PCR; TCRdb's version includes in-frame clones alone and lacks a portion of them. The data show about 70,000 clones, 87% seen once. Before the COVID-19 pandemic, during about 2011-2019, CD4+ T cells were taken from unexposed donors. Sample: memory CD4+ T cells from PBMCs. The TCR originated in a human donor in good health.

The CDR3 DNA is TGTGCCAGCAGAAGGACAGGGGGCAAAGAGACCCAGTACTTC. Amino acids: CASRRTGGKETQYF. The chain recombines TRBV11-1 with TRBJ2-5, with 11 bases matching TRBD1. This CDR3 region has 14 residues. The V gene's germline CDR1 is SGHAT and CDR2 FQDESV (reference sequence). V was clipped by 6 bases and J by 3 bases; unmatched bases: 3.